These T cell receptor beta chains were read from a single sample in a study of cytomegalovirus exposure and HLA in healthy donors. Assay: immunoSEQ multiplex PCR; the TCRdb copy retains only in-frame clones and omits some. Of roughly 140,000 clones listed, approximately 80% are singletons. Sequenced input: PBMCs. These receptors were collected from a woman in her sixties or seventies in good health and CMV-seropositive. Both conserved end residues are part of each CDR3. Fields, in order: clone size, D gene, V gene, J gene, CDR3 DNA, CDR3 protein. D genes are given only for firm matches. Clone sizes are given selectively: once, few, many, or a class where the clone is expanded.

clone size: -
D gene: -
V gene: TRBV29-1
J gene: TRBJ1-2
CDR3 DNA: TGCAGCGTTGACTACCCAACGTGGGGCTACACCTTC
CDR3 protein: CSVDYPTWGYTF

clone size: -
D gene: -
V gene: TRBV4-1
J gene: TRBJ1-1
CDR3 DNA: TGCGCCAGCAGGAGGATAGCGAACACTGAAGCTTTCTTT
CDR3 protein: CASRRIANTEAFF

clone size: once
D gene: -
V gene: TRBV11-3
J gene: TRBJ2-7
CDR3 DNA: TGTGCCAGTACGCGTTACGAGCAGTACTTC
CDR3 protein: CASTRYEQYF

clone size: once
D gene: TRBD1
V gene: TRBV30
J gene: TRBJ1-3
CDR3 DNA: TGTGCCTGCTCACAGGGGAGTGGAAACACCATATATTTT
CDR3 protein: CACSQGSGNTIYF

clone size: -
D gene: -
V gene: TRBV10-1
J gene: TRBJ2-5
CDR3 DNA: TGCGCCAGCAGTGAGTGTACGGGGCAAGAGACCCAGTACTTC
CDR3 protein: CASSECTGQETQYF

clone size: few
D gene: -
V gene: TRBV18
J gene: TRBJ2-5
CDR3 DNA: TGTGCCAGCTCACCACCAAGGGGAGAGACCCAGTACTTC
CDR3 protein: CASSPPRGETQYF

clone size: -
D gene: -
V gene: TRBV29-1
J gene: TRBJ1-2
CDR3 DNA: TGCAGCGTTGAAGAGGTGACAGGATGGTCGAACTATGGCTACACCTTC
CDR3 protein: CSVEEVTGWSNYGYTF

clone size: -
D gene: TRBD1
V gene: TRBV2
J gene: TRBJ1-3
CDR3 DNA: TGTGCCAGCGGACAGGGGGCGTTGGGTGGAAACACCATATATTTT
CDR3 protein: CASGQGALGGNTIYF

clone size: -
D gene: TRBD2
V gene: TRBV28
J gene: TRBJ2-7
CDR3 DNA: TGTGCCAGCAGTTCTACCGGGACTAGCCGTTCCTACGAGCAGTACTTC
CDR3 protein: CASSSTGTSRSYEQYF

clone size: -
D gene: -
V gene: TRBV7-2
J gene: TRBJ2-5
CDR3 DNA: TGTGCCAGCAGCTTATCAGGCGAGACCCAGTACTTC
CDR3 protein: CASSLSGETQYF

clone size: -
D gene: -
V gene: TRBV19
J gene: TRBJ1-5
CDR3 DNA: TGTGCCAGTGGGGAGGGATTGAGGCCCCAGCATTTT
CDR3 protein: CASGEGLRPQHF

clone size: -
D gene: TRBD1
V gene: TRBV27
J gene: TRBJ1-4
CDR3 DNA: TGTGCCAGCAGTTTAAAGGGACAGAATGAAAAACTGTTTTTT
CDR3 protein: CASSLKGQNEKLFF

clone size: few
D gene: -
V gene: TRBV13
J gene: TRBJ1-4
CDR3 DNA: TGTGCCAGCAGCTTCGGTAATAATGAAAAACTGTTTTTT
CDR3 protein: CASSFGNNEKLFF

clone size: few
D gene: -
V gene: TRBV29-1
J gene: TRBJ2-2
CDR3 DNA: TGCAGCGTTGAATCCGGGAGAGAAACCGGGGAGCTGTTTTTT
CDR3 protein: CSVESGRETGELFF

clone size: -
D gene: -
V gene: TRBV7-2
J gene: TRBJ2-7
CDR3 DNA: TGTGCCAGCAGCTCTACGTCTAGTTTTGGTTCCTACGAGCAGTACTTC
CDR3 protein: CASSSTSSFGSYEQYF

clone size: -
D gene: -
V gene: TRBV14
J gene: TRBJ2-7
CDR3 DNA: TGTGCCAGCAGCCCAACAGGTCACGAGCAGTACTTC
CDR3 protein: CASSPTGHEQYF

clone size: -
D gene: -
V gene: TRBV19
J gene: TRBJ2-7
CDR3 DNA: TGTGCCAGTAGTATAGCGCGGGCCTCCTACGAGCAGTACTTC
CDR3 protein: CASSIARASYEQYF

clone size: few
D gene: -
V gene: TRBV7-7
J gene: TRBJ1-5
CDR3 DNA: TGTGCTAGCAGCTCGACCCGCTGGGACATTTCCTATAGCAATCAGCCCCAGCATTTT
CDR3 protein: CASSSTRWDISYSNQPQHF

clone size: -
D gene: -
V gene: TRBV11-1
J gene: TRBJ2-7
CDR3 DNA: TGTGCCAGCAGCTTAGCGCTTAGAAACGAGCAGTACTTC
CDR3 protein: CASSLALRNEQYF

clone size: -
D gene: -
V gene: TRBV4-3
J gene: TRBJ1-3
CDR3 DNA: TGCGCCAGCAGCCAAGACTCGGGGGGAAACACCATATATTTT
CDR3 protein: CASSQDSGGNTIYF

clone size: -
D gene: TRBD1
V gene: TRBV28
J gene: TRBJ1-6
CDR3 DNA: TGTGCCAGCAGTTTCAGGGGGACTGCCTCACCCCTCCACTTT
CDR3 protein: CASSFRGTASPLHF

clone size: once
D gene: TRBD1
V gene: TRBV28
J gene: TRBJ2-7
CDR3 DNA: TGTGCCAGCAGTGTAAAGGGGACAGAGTTCTACGAGCAGTACTTC
CDR3 protein: CASSVKGTEFYEQYF

clone size: -
D gene: TRBD1
V gene: TRBV7-3
J gene: TRBJ2-1
CDR3 DNA: TGTGCCAGCAGCATACCGGGACAGCATGAGCAGTTCTTC
CDR3 protein: CASSIPGQHEQFF

clone size: -
D gene: TRBD2
V gene: TRBV4-1
J gene: TRBJ2-1
CDR3 DNA: TGCGCCAGCAGCCAAGATAGCGGGAGGAAGGATGAGCAGTTCTTC
CDR3 protein: CASSQDSGRKDEQFF

clone size: -
D gene: TRBD1
V gene: TRBV4-1
J gene: TRBJ1-4
CDR3 DNA: TGCGCCAGCAGCCAAGTGGGACAGCGTAATGAAAAACTGTTTTTT
CDR3 protein: CASSQVGQRNEKLFF

clone size: -
D gene: TRBD2
V gene: TRBV28
J gene: TRBJ2-3
CDR3 DNA: TGTGCCAGCAGTTACGGGAGGCCGACAGATACGCAGTATTTT
CDR3 protein: CASSYGRPTDTQYF

clone size: once
D gene: TRBD2
V gene: TRBV5-1
J gene: TRBJ2-1
CDR3 DNA: TGCGCCAGCAGCTTGGATGTAGCGGGAGGAAACAATGAGCAGTTCTTC
CDR3 protein: CASSLDVAGGNNEQFF

clone size: -
D gene: -
V gene: TRBV18
J gene: TRBJ1-1
CDR3 DNA: TGTGCCAGCTCACCACTGCGGCAACCTGAAGCTTTCTTT
CDR3 protein: CASSPLRQPEAFF

clone size: -
D gene: TRBD1
V gene: TRBV7-2
J gene: TRBJ2-4
CDR3 DNA: TGTGCCAGCAGCTCAAGACAGGGGGGGGGACTAAGGGGAACCATTCAGTACTTC
CDR3 protein: CASSSRQGGGLRGTIQYF

clone size: once
D gene: -
V gene: TRBV19
J gene: TRBJ1-2
CDR3 DNA: TGTGCCAGTACGTGGGGAGGCTATGGCTACACCTTC
CDR3 protein: CASTWGGYGYTF

clone size: -
D gene: -
V gene: TRBV7-9
J gene: TRBJ2-6
CDR3 DNA: TGTGCCAGCAGCTTGAGGATCTCTGGGGCCAACGTCCTGACTTTC
CDR3 protein: CASSLRISGANVLTF

clone size: few
D gene: -
V gene: TRBV7-2
J gene: TRBJ1-1
CDR3 DNA: TGTGCCAGCAGCTTCCTTAAGTGGGGAGGAAACACTGAAGCTTTCTTT
CDR3 protein: CASSFLKWGGNTEAFF

clone size: -
D gene: TRBD1
V gene: TRBV7-2
J gene: TRBJ2-7
CDR3 DNA: TGTGCCAGCACCGCCGGACAGGCAAACTACGAGCAGTACTTC
CDR3 protein: CASTAGQANYEQYF

clone size: -
D gene: -
V gene: TRBV6-1
J gene: TRBJ2-2
CDR3 DNA: TGTGCCAGCAAGATACAGGGCGGCGGGGAGCTGTTTTTT
CDR3 protein: CASKIQGGGELFF

clone size: -
D gene: TRBD1
V gene: TRBV7-3
J gene: TRBJ1-1
CDR3 DNA: TGTGCCAGCAGCTTATTGGCAGGGGGAGGCGAAGCTTTCTTT
CDR3 protein: CASSLLAGGGEAFF

clone size: -
D gene: -
V gene: TRBV30
J gene: TRBJ1-5
CDR3 DNA: TGTGCCTGGGCTTTGGGGGGGGCGAGCAATCAGCCCCAGCATTTT
CDR3 protein: CAWALGGASNQPQHF

clone size: -
D gene: -
V gene: TRBV28
J gene: TRBJ2-1
CDR3 DNA: TGTGCCAGCAGTTTCCCGGGACTCTCCTACAATGAGCAGTTCTTC
CDR3 protein: CASSFPGLSYNEQFF

clone size: -
D gene: TRBD1
V gene: TRBV5-1
J gene: TRBJ2-3
CDR3 DNA: TGCGCCAGCAGACAGGACAGGGATGATACGCAGTATTTT
CDR3 protein: CASRQDRDDTQYF

clone size: -
D gene: -
V gene: TRBV27
J gene: TRBJ1-2
CDR3 DNA: TGTGCCAGCAGACCGGGACATATTCGGGATGGCTACACCTTC
CDR3 protein: CASRPGHIRDGYTF

clone size: -
D gene: -
V gene: TRBV4-3
J gene: TRBJ2-7
CDR3 DNA: TGCGCCAGCAGCCAAGTCCACAGTCCGGGACTGCGCTCCTACGAGCAGTACTTC
CDR3 protein: CASSQVHSPGLRSYEQYF

clone size: few
D gene: -
V gene: TRBV5-3
J gene: TRBJ1-5
CDR3 DNA: TGTGCCAGAAGCTTGAGGTCGGCGGCTCAGCCCCAGCATTTT
CDR3 protein: CARSLRSAAQPQHF

clone size: -
D gene: -
V gene: TRBV28
J gene: TRBJ1-1
CDR3 DNA: TGTGCCAGCAGTTTAGGGGGCCAGAGCACTGAAGCTTTCTTT
CDR3 protein: CASSLGGQSTEAFF

clone size: -
D gene: TRBD1
V gene: TRBV6-5
J gene: TRBJ1-2
CDR3 DNA: TGTGCCAGCAGCCGACAGGGGGCTAATGGCTACACCTTC
CDR3 protein: CASSRQGANGYTF

clone size: few
D gene: -
V gene: TRBV19
J gene: TRBJ2-2
CDR3 DNA: TGTGCCAGTAGTCATCGGAGGACCGGGGAGCTGTTTTTT
CDR3 protein: CASSHRRTGELFF

clone size: -
D gene: -
V gene: TRBV20-1
J gene: TRBJ2-7
CDR3 DNA: TGCAGTGCTAGTCCCCGTCACGAGCAGTACTTC
CDR3 protein: CSASPRHEQYF

clone size: -
D gene: -
V gene: TRBV6-5
J gene: TRBJ2-5
CDR3 DNA: TGTGCCAGCAGGTCCTGGAGTGGTGGGGAGACCCAGTACTTC
CDR3 protein: CASRSWSGGETQYF

clone size: -
D gene: -
V gene: TRBV21-1
J gene: TRBJ2-2
CDR3 DNA: TGTGCCAGCAGCTTTACAGGGAACGTGACCGGGGAGCTGTTTTTT
CDR3 protein: CASSFTGNVTGELFF

clone size: -
D gene: TRBD1
V gene: TRBV7-3
J gene: TRBJ2-1
CDR3 DNA: TGTGCCAGCAGCTCCCCGGACAGGGAGCAGAATGAGCAGTTCTTC
CDR3 protein: CASSSPDREQNEQFF

clone size: -
D gene: TRBD2
V gene: TRBV2
J gene: TRBJ2-1
CDR3 DNA: TGTGCCAGCAGGATGGGACTAGTGGGGCTCCCTGAGCAGTTCTTC
CDR3 protein: CASRMGLVGLPEQFF